Presented here are 11 T cell receptor beta chains from one specimen sequenced in a study of cytomegalovirus exposure and HLA in healthy donors. Researchers ran the PCR with 60 Vbeta and 13 Jbeta primers. Sequencing used immunoSEQ multiplex PCR; TCRdb keeps in-frame clones, though not all of them. The sample has about 99,000 clones, approximately 80% seen once; the top ten hold about 3.1%. The material sequenced was PBMCs. These receptors originate from a male donor in good health and CMV-seropositive.

The chain couples TRBV7-3 to TRBJ1-1; perhaps TRBD1 as D (5 bases). Trimming took off 5 bases at V and 4 bases at J, with 11 bases between the two ends. The CDR3 runs 13 residues. The V gene's germline CDR1 is SGHTA and CDR2 FQGTGA. The CDR3 reads CASSPVRGTEAFF. For the CDR3, the DNA is TGTGCCAGCAGCCCGGTAAGGGGCACTGAAGCTTTCTTT.

V usage is TRBV30 and J usage is TRBJ2-7; a possible D gene is TRBD2 (6 bases). V was shortened by 0 bases and J by 5 bases, with 14 bases between the two germline ends. Germline CDR1 and CDR2: GTSNPN and SVGIG (reference sequence). This CDR3 has 14 amino acids. The CDR3 loop is CAWSVVLAINEQYF. For the CDR3, the DNA is TGTGCCTGGAGTGTGGTACTAGCTATCAACGAGCAGTACTTC.

The chain is built from TRBV2 and TRBJ2-2; weak D call: TRBD2 (5 bases). Germline CDR1 is SNHLY and CDR2 is FYNNEI. The CDR3 covers 11 residues. Trimming cost V 6 bases and J 6 bases, with 5 bases left between them. The CDR3 DNA sequence: TGTGCCAGCAGGAGGGCCGGGGAGCTGTTTTTT. Its protein product is CASRRAGELFF.

The chain couples TRBV5-4 to TRBJ1-1, with a weak D call TRBD1 (6 bases). CDR1 is SGHNT, CDR2 YYREEE, per germline (reference sequence). V shed 1 base and J shed 4 bases, with 14 bases lying between them. The CDR3 has 15 amino acids. This chain's CDR3 is CASSLKGIGGTEAFF. Written as DNA, the CDR3 is TGTGCCAGCAGCTTGAAGGGGATAGGGGGCACTGAAGCTTTCTTT.

The genes are TRBV29-1 and TRBJ1-2, with TRBD1 matching over 8 bases. The V segment lost 3 bases and the J segment 3 bases; nucleotides outside the gene matches: 9. This CDR3 contains 15 residues. The V gene's germline CDR1 is SQVTM and CDR2 ANQGSEA. For the CDR3, the DNA is TGCAGCGTTGACGCGGGGACAGGACTCTACTATGGCTACACCTTC. Its protein product is CSVDAGTGLYYGYTF. The entire variable domain, with the rest obtained from reference TRBV29-1 and TRBJ1-2, is as follows: SAVISQKPSRDICQRGTSLTIQCQVDSQVTMMFWYRQQPGQSLTLIATANQGSEATYESGFVIDKFPISRPNLTFSTLTVSNMSPEDSSIYLCSVDAGTGLYYGYTFGSGTRLTVV.

This chain links TRBV29-1 with TRBJ1-1; D is unclear. CDR1 and CDR2 from the germline V gene are SQVTM and ANQGSEA. Trimming left V 6 bases short and J 0 bases short, with 8 bases between. The CDR3 is 12 residues long. In DNA, the CDR3 is TGCAGCGTGGAGGTGGTGAACACTGAAGCTTTCTTT. Protein product: CSVEVVNTEAFF.

The rearrangement uses TRBV5-1 and TRBJ2-2; D might be TRBD1 (6 bases). Trimming left V 2 bases short and J 5 bases short, with 10 bases between. Germline V gives CDR1 SGHRS, CDR2 YFSETQ. This CDR3 spans 14 amino acids. The CDR3 reads CASSLPGQTGELFF. CDR3 coding DNA: TGCGCCAGCAGCTTACCGGGACAAACCGGGGAGCTGTTTTTT. The whole variable domain, filled in from reference TRBV5-1 and TRBJ2-2, reads KAGVTQTPRYLIKTRGQQVTLSCSPISGHRSVSWYQQTPGQGLQFLFEYFSETQRNKGNFPGRFSGRQFSNSRSEMNVSTLELGDSALYLCASSLPGQTGELFFGEGSRLTVL.

The V gene is TRBV9, the J gene TRBJ1-2; no clear D. The V gene lost 4 bases and the J gene lost 1 base, with 11 bases spanning the gap. Germline assignment: CDR1 SGDLS and CDR2 YYNGEE. The CDR3 has 14 amino acids. The CDR3 reads CASSRGGNNYGYTF. For the CDR3, the DNA is TGTGCCAGCAGCCGGGGAGGAAATAACTATGGCTACACCTTC.

The genes are TRBV5-1 and TRBJ2-3; the match to TRBD1 covers 7 bases. CDR3 size: 15 residues. Germline CDR1 is SGHRS and CDR2 is YFSETQ. Trimming at V came to 2 bases and at J to 1 base, leaving 4 bases not matched to a gene. The chain's CDR3 is CASSLTGEGTDTQYF. In DNA, the CDR3 is TGCGCCAGCAGCTTAACAGGGGAAGGCACAGATACGCAGTATTTT.

V gene TRBV5-1 combines with J gene TRBJ2-3; 7 bases are a match to TRBD1. This CDR3 spans 15 amino acids. Germline V gene data show CDR1 as SGHRS and CDR2 as YFSETQ. J was trimmed by 5 bases and V by 1 base; bases with no gene match: 7. The CDR3 sequence is CASSLSEGARDTQYF. The CDR3 DNA follows: TGCGCCAGCAGCTTGAGCGAGGGGGCAAGAGATACGCAGTATTTT.

This clone appeared a few times. The chain has TRBV6-6 and TRBJ2-7; tentatively, D is TRBD1 (5 bases). CDR1 and CDR2 (germline): MNHNY, SVGAGI (reference sequence). The CDR3 covers 14 residues. Trimming cost V 4 bases and J 0 bases, with 10 bases left between them. CDR3 coding DNA: TGTGCCAGCAGTTCCACGGACACCTCCTACGAGCAGTACTTC. Amino acids: CASSSTDTSYEQYF.